The rows below give T cell receptor beta chains drawn from one sample of a study of regulatory T cells in long-lasting Graves disease. TCRdb recomputed calls from the multiplex PCR reads with MiXCR, one row per CDR3 protein. Among roughly 360,000 distinct CDR3 sequences listed, about 11% were seen once. These same records also appear under a second study, on T cells in Graves' hyperthyroidism and ophthalmopathy.

Sequenced here: peripheral blood mononuclear cells (PBMCs), sampled at new diagnosis, from a patient treated with antithyroid drugs. Every receptor here comes from a woman younger than 30 with Graves disease. CDR3s include the opening cysteine and the closing phenylalanine or tryptophan. Fields, in order: J gene, V gene, clone size, D gene, CDR3 DNA, CDR3 protein. A D gene is named only where the DNA matches it firmly. The size field is filled for only some rows; it gives once, few, many or a size class.

J: TRBJ1-6; V: TRBV18; size: many; D: NA; DNA: TGTGCCAGCTCACCAATTAGGCAGGGGTATTCACCCCTCCACTTT; CDR3: CASSPIRQGYSPLHF
J: TRBJ2-5; V: TRBV4-3; size: NA; D: NA; DNA: TGCGCCAGCAGCCAAGAACTAGCCTCCTACAATGAGCAGTACTTC; CDR3: CASSQELASYNEQYF
J: TRBJ1-3; V: TRBV19; size: NA; D: NA; DNA: TGTGCCAGTAGTATGACCCTTTCTGGAAACACCATATATTTT; CDR3: CASSMTLSGNTIYF
J: TRBJ2-3; V: TRBV7-3; size: many; D: NA; DNA: TGTGCCAGCAGCCAAACCGGGAGCAAGGATACGCAGTATTTT; CDR3: CASSQTGSKDTQYF
J: TRBJ1-1; V: TRBV12-3/TRBV12-4; size: many; D: NA; DNA: TGTGCCAGCAGTTCACGGAGGGGCAGTACTGAAGCTTTCTTT; CDR3: CASSSRRGSTEAFF
J: TRBJ2-1; V: TRBV7-2; size: many; D: TRBD2; DNA: TGTGCCAGCAGCCCTAGCGGGAGAGGGACCTACAATGAGCAGTTCTTC; CDR3: CASSPSGRGTYNEQFF
J: TRBJ2-3; V: TRBV19; size: few; D: NA; DNA: TGTGCCAGTAGTATAGTCGGTACCGGGGATACGCAGTATTTT; CDR3: CASSIVGTGDTQYF
J: TRBJ1-5; V: TRBV12-3/TRBV12-4; size: NA; D: TRBD1; DNA: TGTGCCAGCAGTTTGGGGACAGTACCTTTGGGCCAGCCCCAGCATTTT; CDR3: CASSLGTVPLGQPQHF
J: TRBJ1-5; V: TRBV27; size: few; D: TRBD1; DNA: TGTGCCAGCAGCCAACAGGGGGCGGGTCAGCCCCAGCATTTT; CDR3: CASSQQGAGQPQHF
J: TRBJ2-1; V: TRBV6-2/TRBV6-3; size: many; D: NA; DNA: TGTGCCAGCAGTTATGGACTTCGCTCCTACAATGAGCAGTTCTTC; CDR3: CASSYGLRSYNEQFF
J: TRBJ1-5; V: TRBV18; size: few; D: NA; DNA: TGTGCCAGCTCACCGGTACCAAGGGGCCAAGGAGATCAGCCCCAGCATTTT; CDR3: CASSPVPRGQGDQPQHF
J: TRBJ2-1; V: TRBV18; size: many; D: TRBD2; DNA: TGTGCCAGCTCACCACCGGAGGCGGGAGCTGAGCAGTTCTTC; CDR3: CASSPPEAGAEQFF
J: TRBJ2-3; V: TRBV7-2; size: many; D: TRBD1; DNA: TGTGCCAGCAGAGATCGACAGGGCTCAGATACGCAGTATTTT; CDR3: CASRDRQGSDTQYF
J: TRBJ2-6; V: TRBV29-1; size: NA; D: NA; DNA: TGCAGCGTTGTACGACAGGTCGGGGGGTCTGGGGCCAACGTCCTGACTTTC; CDR3: CSVVRQVGGSGANVLTF
J: TRBJ1-4; V: TRBV19; size: many; D: NA; DNA: TGTGCCAGTAGTGCGACTATTAATGAAAAACTGTTTTTT; CDR3: CASSATINEKLFF
J: TRBJ1-1; V: TRBV27; size: many; D: TRBD1; DNA: TGTGCCAGCAGTTTATTTTCGGGACAGGTTCGTAGGTTT; CDR3: CASSLFSGQVRRF
J: TRBJ1-1; V: TRBV9; size: many; D: NA; DNA: TGTGCCAGCAGCGTATCTCGCCTGAACACTGAAGCTTTCTTT; CDR3: CASSVSRLNTEAFF
J: TRBJ2-5; V: TRBV5-1; size: many; D: TRBD2; DNA: TGCGCCAGCAGCCAAGGACTAGCGGGGCAAGAGACCCAGTACTTC; CDR3: CASSQGLAGQETQYF
J: TRBJ1-1; V: TRBV9; size: many; D: TRBD1; DNA: TGTGCCAGCAGCGCAACCCGGGACAGGGCCTTAAGGGGCACTGAAGCTTTCTTT; CDR3: CASSATRDRALRGTEAFF
J: TRBJ2-1; V: TRBV12-3/TRBV12-4; size: many; D: NA; DNA: TGTGCCAGCAGTTTCAGGGTAAGCTCCTACAATGAGCAGTTCTTC; CDR3: CASSFRVSSYNEQFF
J: TRBJ1-1; V: TRBV5-1; size: few; D: TRBD1; DNA: TGCGCCAGCAGCCGGCAGGGGGTCGGTCTCACTGAAGCTTTCTTT; CDR3: CASSRQGVGLTEAFF
J: TRBJ2-3; V: TRBV6-2/TRBV6-3; size: many; D: TRBD1; DNA: TGTGCCAGCAGACTACGGGGACAGAGCACAGATACGCAGTATTTT; CDR3: CASRLRGQSTDTQYF